These 9 T cell receptor beta chains were all obtained from the same sample, sequenced in a study of T cells and copy number aberrations in small-cell lung cancer. Generated by immunoSEQ multiplex PCR, the TCRdb table keeps only in-frame clones and is missing some. The table lists several thousand clones, 82% of them singletons, with roughly 4.5% in the top ten. The sample was normal tissue next to the tumor. The receptors stem from a woman between 45 and 65 years old with small cell lung cancer.

The chain has TRBV11-3 and TRBJ2-1, with no clear D. The length of the CDR3 is 13 residues. V lost 0 bases, J lost 3 bases, and 3 bases lay in between. The germline V gene has CDR1 SGHNT and CDR2 YENEEA. The chain's CDR3 is CASSLERYNEQFF. In nucleotides, the CDR3 is TGTGCCAGCAGCTTAGAGCGCTACAATGAGCAGTTCTTC.

The rearrangement joins TRBV7-3 to TRBJ2-1; weak D call: TRBD2 (5 bases). Germline V CDR1 and CDR2: SGHTA, FQGTGA. This CDR3 is 10 amino acids long. The CDR3 DNA is TGTGCGGGTAGCCGGGAAGGTTGGTTCTTC. This translates into CAGSREGWFF.

On this clone: An end of the junction differs from the germline gene, which may be a read error. The V gene is TRBV6-1, the J gene TRBJ2-1, with no clear D. This CDR3 contains 12 residues. Germline V CDR1 and CDR2: MNHNS, SASEGT. This chain's CDR3 is CASSGTYNEQFF. CDR3 bases: TGTGCTAGCAGTGGGACCTACAATGAGCAGTTCTTC.

The V and J genes are TRBV9 and TRBJ2-2; perhaps TRBD2 as D (5 bases). V lost 0 bases to trimming and J lost 5 bases, with 14 bases between them. The CDR3 runs 16 residues. Germline CDR1 and CDR2: SGDLS and YYNGEE. The CDR3 loop reads CASSVGVGDLTGELFF. CDR3 sequence (DNA): TGTGCCAGCAGCGTAGGGGTGGGAGACTTGACCGGGGAGCTGTTTTTT.

This clone has just one count. V is TRBV25-1 and J is TRBJ2-7; no firm D call. The CDR3 runs to 16 residues. V gave up 6 bases and J gave up 5 bases, with 23 bases separating them. Germline V lookup: CDR1 MGHDK, CDR2 SYGVNS. CDR3: CASSQTSSAPSHEQYF. The CDR3 nucleotides read TGTGCCAGCAGCCAAACCTCTTCGGCCCCCTCGCACGAGCAGTACTTC.

The table lists this clone with a count of one. The chain has TRBV28 and TRBJ2-3; D not resolved. CDR1 and CDR2 from the germline V gene are MDHEN and SYDVKM. CDR3 length equals 15 residues. Trimming stripped 3 bases from V and 2 bases from J, with 12 bases between. CDR3 amino acids: CASSFRADLTDTQYF. CDR3 nucleotide sequence: TGTGCCAGCAGTTTTCGGGCGGACCTCACAGATACGCAGTATTTT.

The chain employs TRBV19 and TRBJ2-2, with 7 bases matching TRBD2. There are 16 residues in the CDR3. The J segment lost 5 bases and the V segment lost 4 bases, leaving 10 bases of the junction unmatched. From germline, CDR1 is LNHDA and CDR2 SQIVND (reference sequence). The CDR3 spells CASSTPGRGVTGELFF. DNA for the CDR3: TGTGCCAGTAGTACCCCCGGTCGGGGGGTTACCGGGGAGCTGTTTTTT.

This chain uses TRBV11-3 with TRBJ2-7; tentatively, D is TRBD2 (6 bases). There are 14 residues in the CDR3. The germline CDR1 and CDR2 sequences are SGHNT and YENEEA. Trimming cost V 2 bases and J 6 bases, with 14 bases left between them. This CDR3 reads CASSLFRGSLEQYF. The CDR3 region has the DNA TGTGCCAGCAGCTTATTTCGGGGGAGCCTCGAGCAGTACTTC.

This clone was counted a single time. V and J are TRBV28 and TRBJ2-7; 9 bases line up with TRBD1. The ends lost 6 bases at V and 5 bases at J; junction bases unmatched: 11. This CDR3 region has 15 residues. CDR1 MDHEN and CDR2 SYDVKM come from the germline V gene. The DNA for the CDR3 is TGTGCCAGCAGCCAAAGGACAGGGGTTGATAACGAGCAGTACTTC. Residues: CASSQRTGVDNEQYF.